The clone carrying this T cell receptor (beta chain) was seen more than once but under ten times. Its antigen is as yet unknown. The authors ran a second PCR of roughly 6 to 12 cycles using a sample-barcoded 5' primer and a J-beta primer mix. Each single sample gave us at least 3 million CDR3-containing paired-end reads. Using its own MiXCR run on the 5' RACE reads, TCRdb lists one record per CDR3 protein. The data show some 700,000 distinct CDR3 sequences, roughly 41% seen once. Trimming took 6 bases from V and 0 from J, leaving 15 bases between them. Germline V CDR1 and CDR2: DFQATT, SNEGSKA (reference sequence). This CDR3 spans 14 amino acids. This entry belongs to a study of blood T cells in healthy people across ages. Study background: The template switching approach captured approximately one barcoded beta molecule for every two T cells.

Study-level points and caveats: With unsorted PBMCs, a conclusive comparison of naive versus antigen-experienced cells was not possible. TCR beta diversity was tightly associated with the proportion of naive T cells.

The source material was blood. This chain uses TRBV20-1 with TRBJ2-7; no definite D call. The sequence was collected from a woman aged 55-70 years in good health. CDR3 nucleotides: TGCAGTGCCTGCTGCGAGAGCAACTCCTACGAGCAGTACTTC. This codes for CSACCESNSYEQYF.